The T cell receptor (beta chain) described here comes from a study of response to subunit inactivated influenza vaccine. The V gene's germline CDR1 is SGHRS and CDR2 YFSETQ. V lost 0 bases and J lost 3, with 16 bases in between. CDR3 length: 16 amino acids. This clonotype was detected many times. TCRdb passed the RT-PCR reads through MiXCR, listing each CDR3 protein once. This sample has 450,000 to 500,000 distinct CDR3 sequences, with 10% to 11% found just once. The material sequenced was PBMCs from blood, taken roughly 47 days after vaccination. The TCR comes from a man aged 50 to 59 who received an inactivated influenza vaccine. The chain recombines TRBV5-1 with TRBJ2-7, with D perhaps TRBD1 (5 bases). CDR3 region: CASSLEEQGLHYEQYF. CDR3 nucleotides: TGCGCCAGCAGCTTGGAGGAGCAGGGTCTTCACTACGAGCAGTACTTC. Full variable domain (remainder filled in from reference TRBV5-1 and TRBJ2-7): KAGVTQTPRYLIKTRGQQVTLSCSPISGHRSVSWYQQTPGQGLQFLFEYFSETQRNKGNFPGRFSGRQFSNSRSEMNVSTLELGDSALYLCASSLEEQGLHYEQYFGPGTRLTVT.